Below are 18 T cell receptor beta chains sequenced from a single sample in a study of metastatic and nonmetastatic thyroid tumors. No treatment of any kind had been given to any patient before thyroid surgery. TCRdb re-called clones via MiXCR from the PCR reads. The sample records about 20,000 clones, over 20% being singletons. Sequencing used adjacent normal tissue. These receptors were taken from a female donor with papillary thyroid cancer or a benign thyroid nodule (not recorded which). Some clones in this sample may be carry-over from other donors' samples.

By sample share, this clone is medium-sized. This chain connects TRBV27 to TRBJ1-1; TRBD1 might be the D (6 bases). The CDR3 extends over 15 amino acids. Germline V gene sequence: CDR1 MNHEY, CDR2 SMNVEV (reference sequence). V shed 0 bases and J shed 4 bases, with 12 bases lying between them. CDR3 nucleotide sequence: TGTGCCAGCAGTTTATCCTCCAGGGGAGGCACTGAAGCTTTCTTT. Translated, it gives CASSLSSRGGTEAFF.

This clone has just one count. One end of the junction fails to match germline, which may point to a read error. The chain has TRBV7-2 and TRBJ2-3; D call uncertain. Germline V gene data show CDR1 as SGHTA and CDR2 as FQGNSA. This CDR3 contains 13 residues. The CDR3 protein is CASSSRTRDTQYF. The CDR3 nucleotides are TGTGCCAGCAGCTCCCGAACCCGAGATACCCAGTATTTT.

This clone turned up a few times. The chain links TRBV6-5 to TRBJ2-7; a weak D match, TRBD2 (6 bases). Germline V gene data show CDR1 as MNHEY and CDR2 as SVGAGI. Trimming pared 2 bases from V and 9 bases from J, leaving 11 bases between. CDR3 length: 12 residues. CDR3 nucleotides: TGTGCCAGCAGTTACCGGTCGGGGGTGCAGTACTTC. Residues: CASSYRSGVQYF.

V and J are TRBV7-6 and TRBJ2-3; 10 bases fit TRBD1. J lost 1 base, V lost 1 base, and 5 bases had no gene match. Germline V gene data show CDR1 as SGHVS and CDR2 as FNYEAQ. CDR3 length equals 17 residues. CDR3 residues: CASSLVGGQGGTDTQYF. The CDR3 bases are TGTGCCAGCAGCTTAGTTGGCGGACAGGGGGGCACAGATACGCAGTATTTT.

The chain links TRBV6-1 to TRBJ2-7; D gene unclear. The CDR3 length is 14 residues. Germline loops: CDR1 MNHNS, CDR2 SASEGT. Trimming shortened V by 3 bases and J by 7 bases, and 16 bases separated the two germline ends. The CDR3 DNA reads TGTGCCAGCAGTGATCGTGGATCCTTTAGGGAGCAGTACTTC. Translated, it gives CASSDRGSFREQYF.

The gene calls are TRBV9 and TRBJ2-1; 10 nucleotides align to TRBD2. Germline V gives CDR1 SGDLS, CDR2 YYNGEE. The CDR3 runs 15 residues. V dropped 3 bases and J dropped 6; count of bases not matched to a gene: 6. This chain's CDR3 is CASSATSGLGNEQFF. Written as DNA, the CDR3 is TGTGCCAGCAGCGCGACTAGCGGGTTAGGCAATGAGCAGTTCTTC.

This clone was observed a few times. The junction departs from the called germline gene at one end, perhaps through a read error. The CDR3 DNA sequence: TGTGCCATCAGTGAGACTCCCCCTGGGACGGTCAACTATGGCTACACCTTC. Translated: CAISETPPGTVNYGYTF. This sequence joins TRBV6-1 and TRBJ1-2, with D perhaps TRBD1 (5 bases). The CDR3 extends over 17 amino acids. Germline V CDR1 and CDR2: MNHNS, SASEGT.

This clone appeared a few times. The chain employs TRBV6-2 or TRBV6-3 and TRBJ2-5; 8 nucleotides agree with TRBD1. The CDR3 length is 14 residues. V shed 6 bases and J 2 bases; nucleotides not matched to a gene: 5. Germline CDR1 and CDR2: MNHEY and SVGEGT. Written as DNA, the CDR3 is TGTGCCAGCAGCGGGACAGGAGGGCAAGAGACCCAGTACTTC. Its translation is CASSGTGGQETQYF.

There are many counts of this clone. V gene TRBV20-1 combines with J gene TRBJ2-3; 7 bases are a match to TRBD2. This CDR3 spans 16 amino acids. CDR1 is DFQATT and CDR2 is SNEGSKA in the germline V gene (reference sequence). The trim removed 6 bases at V and 2 bases at J, leaving 14 bases unmatched. CDR3 region: CSATNLAAKSTDTQYF. As DNA, the CDR3 is TGCAGTGCAACGAATCTAGCGGCGAAATCCACAGATACGCAGTATTTT.

This clone was recorded at least ten times. A much larger clone differs from this one at a single base, so this may be a read error. The chain carries TRBV10-3 and TRBJ2-7, with TRBD2 as a possible D gene (5 bases). The CDR3 length is 15 residues. Germline CDR1 is ENHRY and CDR2 is SYGVKD. V lost 0 bases and J lost 0, with 9 bases in between. The CDR3 DNA follows: TGTGCCATCAGTGAGTCTGCTGGGAGCTCCTACGAGCAGTACTTC. Translating gives CAISESAGSSYEQYF.

This chain joins TRBV10-1 and TRBJ1-2; the D is unclear. The germline CDR1 and CDR2 sequences are WNHNN and SYGVQD (reference sequence). The V and J ends lost 0 bases and 0 bases respectively, with 5 bases between them. CDR3 size: 14 residues. The CDR3 DNA reads TGCGCCAGCAGTGAGTCGGCAGCTAACTATGGCTACACCTTC. It yields the protein CASSESAANYGYTF.

This clone was seen more than once but under ten times. The genes are TRBV12-3 or TRBV12-4 and TRBJ2-3; TRBD2 agrees at 10 bases. The CDR3 covers 17 residues. V was clipped by 5 bases and J by 3 bases; unmatched bases: 11. Written as DNA, the CDR3 is TGTGCCAGCAGTCCCCACTTCGGGACTAGCGTTACAGATACGCAGTATTTT. This sequence encodes CASSPHFGTSVTDTQYF.

This clone appeared a single time. This likely comes from a read error, as the CDR3 has no conserved phenylalanine or tryptophan at its end. This sequence joins TRBV20-1 and TRBJ2-7, with D perhaps matching TRBD2 (6 bases). This CDR3 region has 16 residues. V was trimmed by 5 bases and J by 0 bases, leaving 20 bases between them. Looked up from germline, CDR1 is DFQATT and CDR2 is SNEGSKA (reference sequence). The CDR3 coding sequence is TGCAGTGCTCGCGTATCTAGCGCGGCTAGCTCCTACGAGCAGTACTCC. Encoded protein: CSARVSSAASSYEQYS.

The DNA for the CDR3 is TGTGCCAGCAGCTCATCATCGGGTTGGAACACTGAAGCTTTCTTT. Amino acid sequence: CASSSSSGWNTEAFF. This chain uses TRBV11-2 with TRBJ1-1, with no clear D. The ends were cut back, 4 bases at V and 1 base at J, with 13 bases in the middle. The CDR3 has 15 amino acids. CDR1 is SGHAT, CDR2 FQNNGV, per germline.

The sample holds a few counts of this clone. The chain carries TRBV6-1 and TRBJ2-1; weak D call: TRBD2 (7 bases). Germline V gene sequence: CDR1 MNHNS, CDR2 SASEGT. The V gene lost 8 bases and the J gene lost 8 bases, with 19 bases spanning the gap. There are 14 residues in the CDR3. The CDR3 coding sequence is TGTGCCAGCGGTGGGACCGAGGGGGGGGATGAGCAGTTCTTC. It translates to CASGGTEGGDEQFF.

This clone was counted ten times or more. The chain is built from TRBV18 and TRBJ1-1, with D hard to call. Trimming took off 4 bases at V and 1 base at J, with 19 bases between the two ends. This CDR3 has 17 residues. Germline V lookup: CDR1 KGHSH, CDR2 LQKENI. CDR3 coding DNA: TGTGCCAGCTCACTCTACGGGAAAATTACGCCGAACACTGAAGCTTTCTTT. Protein sequence: CASSLYGKITPNTEAFF.

This clone was recorded a few times. The chain combines TRBV28 with TRBJ2-1; D might be TRBD2 (6 bases). The germline V and J ends were trimmed by 6 bases and 3 bases, with 15 bases remaining between them. The CDR3 has 15 amino acids. CDR1 is MDHEN and CDR2 is SYDVKM in the germline V gene. The CDR3 loop reads CASRKDYLNYNEQFF. The CDR3 bases are TGTGCCAGCAGAAAGGACTATCTAAACTACAATGAGCAGTTCTTC.

The J gene is TRBJ2-3, the V gene TRBV5-8; D is ambiguous. V was cut by 0 bases and J by 2 bases, with 7 bases left in between. The CDR3 has 14 amino acids. CDR1 and CDR2 from the germline V gene are SGHTS and YDEGEE. DNA of the CDR3: TGTGCCAGCAGCTTGGGGCAGCTCACAGATACGCAGTATTTT. Translating it yields CASSLGQLTDTQYF.